Following are 31 T cell receptor beta chains from one sample sequenced in a study of CD8 T cells in ankylosing spondylitis. Via MiXCR, TCRdb re-called the 5' RACE reads, giving one row per CDR3 protein. The sample holds 190,000 or so distinct CDR3 sequences; roughly 13% are singletons and the top ten take 15% to 20%. The sequencing sample was made of blood, either unsorted or a sorted T cell fraction (not recorded which). The source of these receptors is a male donor with ankylosing spondylitis or in good health (not recorded which).

This chain connects TRBV6-1 to TRBJ2-1; D is uncertain. The V end lost 3 bases, the J end lost 6 bases, and 12 bases lay between the germline ends. The length of the CDR3 is 14 residues. Per germline, CDR1 MNHNS and CDR2 SASEGT. The CDR3 sequence is CASSEVITSNEQFF. The CDR3 nucleotides are TGTGCCAGCAGTGAGGTCATAACCAGCAATGAGCAGTTCTTC.

This chain uses TRBV7-6 with TRBJ1-2, with D tentatively TRBD1 (5 bases). This CDR3 region has 17 residues. The germline gives CDR1 SGHVS, CDR2 FNYEAQ. V was clipped by 5 bases and J by 0 bases, with 19 bases between them. CDR3 amino acids: CASSPHHLGGTNYGYTF. CDR3 sequence (DNA): TGTGCCAGCAGCCCACACCACCTGGGGGGGACTAACTATGGCTACACCTTC. The whole variable domain, filled in from reference TRBV7-6 and TRBJ1-2, reads GAGVSQSPRYKVTKRGQDVALRCDPISGHVSLYWYRQALGQGPEFLTYFNYEAQQDKSGLPNDRFSAERPEGSISTLTIQRTEQRDSAMYRCASSPHHLGGTNYGYTFGSGTRLTVV.

This clonotype was seen a handful of times. The gene calls are TRBV12-3 or TRBV12-4 and TRBJ2-1, with 9 bases matching TRBD2. This CDR3 is built from 16 residues. J was trimmed by 9 bases and V by 2 bases; bases with no gene match: 11. DNA for the CDR3: TGTGCCAGCAGTTTATCCCGGCTAGCGGGATTATTTGAGCAGTTCTTC. Its translation: CASSLSRLAGLFEQFF.

This clonotype was observed a few times. This chain uses TRBV6-1 with TRBJ2-1, with TRBD1 matching over 10 bases. The ends lost 7 bases at V and 1 base at J; junction bases unmatched: 4. Germline V CDR1 and CDR2: MNHNS, SASEGT. The CDR3 is 15 residues long. CDR3 sequence reads: CASTPGQGSYNEQFF. CDR3 DNA sequence: TGTGCCAGCACTCCGGGACAGGGGTCCTACAATGAGCAGTTCTTC.

Notes on this clonotype: At one end the junction does not follow the germline gene, possibly because of a read error. This sequence joins TRBV2 and TRBJ2-4; D is uncertain. Germline values: CDR1 SNHLY, CDR2 FYNNEI. The CDR3 loop spans 14 amino acids. The CDR3 DNA sequence: TGTGCCAGCAGCGAAGTCTTAGCCAAAAACATTCAGTACTTC. This gives the protein CASSEVLAKNIQYF. The variable domain in full, completed from reference TRBV2 and TRBJ2-4, reads EPEVTQTPSHQVTQMGQEVILRCVPISNHLYFYWYRQILGQKVEFLVSFYNNEISEKSEIFDDQFSVERPDGSNFTLKIRSTKLEDSAMYFCASSEVLAKNIQYFGAGTRLSVL.

This clonotype was picked up many times. This chain links TRBV20-1 with TRBJ2-2; D gene unclear. The CDR3 contains 12 residues. Trimming cost V 3 bases and J 3 bases, with 5 bases left between them. The germline gives CDR1 DFQATT, CDR2 SNEGSKA (reference sequence). CDR3 loop: CSASRDTGELFF. CDR3 nucleotide sequence: TGCAGTGCTAGTCGGGACACCGGGGAGCTGTTTTTT.

The chain uses TRBV7-9 and TRBJ2-5; D not certain. Germline assignment: CDR1 SEHNR and CDR2 FQNEAQ (reference sequence). The CDR3 is 13 amino acids. Deletions cut 2 bases from V and 5 bases from J, with 9 bases between. The CDR3 here is CASSLSSIETQYF. The CDR3 DNA follows: TGTGCCAGCAGCTTATCAAGCATCGAGACCCAGTACTTC.

This chain connects TRBV20-1 to TRBJ1-1, with 8 bases that match TRBD1. The germline CDR1 and CDR2 sequences are DFQATT and SNEGSKA (reference sequence). The CDR3 contains 12 residues. The ends lost 6 bases at V and 4 bases at J; junction bases unmatched: 4. The CDR3 bases are TGCAGTGCCAGGACAGGGTCCACTGAAGCTTTCTTT. Its translation: CSARTGSTEAFF.

The chain joins TRBV20-1 to TRBJ1-1; D is perhaps TRBD1 (5 bases). Germline assignment: CDR1 DFQATT and CDR2 SNEGSKA (reference sequence). The CDR3 is 17 amino acids. V was pared by 3 bases and J by 2 bases, with 22 bases between. CDR3 protein: CSARGGTGTVSNTEAFF. The CDR3 DNA is TGCAGTGCTAGGGGGGGTACCGGGACGGTATCAAACACTGAAGCTTTCTTT.

CDR3 residues: CASSLDLAGNYNEQFF. The CDR3 bases are TGTGCCAGCAGCTTAGACCTAGCGGGGAACTACAATGAGCAGTTCTTC. The rearrangement joins TRBV11-2 to TRBJ2-1; 9 bases are a match to TRBD2. This CDR3 is 16 amino acids long. V dropped 0 bases and J dropped 3; count of bases not matched to a gene: 3. Germline V CDR1 and CDR2: SGHAT, FQNNGV.

The rearrangement joins TRBV7-7 to TRBJ2-1, with 7 nucleotides matching TRBD1. This CDR3 has 16 residues. The V segment lost 5 bases and the J segment 8 bases; nucleotides outside the gene matches: 15. Germline values: CDR1 SSHAT, CDR2 FNYEAQ (reference sequence). The CDR3 DNA reads as TGTGCCAGCAGCCCTCGGACAGGAGCCGGGTTGGATGAGCAGTTCTTC. Encoded protein: CASSPRTGAGLDEQFF.

The CDR3 is CASTPGDNYGYTF. CDR3 in DNA: TGCGCCAGCACCCCAGGGGACAACTATGGCTACACCTTC. This chain uses TRBV4-1 with TRBJ1-2; D might be TRBD1 (6 bases). This CDR3 spans 13 amino acids. The V gene's germline CDR1 is MGHRA and CDR2 YSYEKL. V lost 7 bases, J lost 2 bases, and 11 bases lay in between.

The chain has TRBV20-1 and TRBJ2-7; either TRBD1 or TRBD2 may supply D (5 bases each). With 2 bases removed from V and 6 bases from J, the gap between germline ends came to 14 bases. Germline V gene data show CDR1 as DFQATT and CDR2 as SNEGSKA (reference sequence). This CDR3 is built from 13 residues. The CDR3 DNA reads as TGCAGTGCTAGAAGGGACGACCGGGGCGAGCAGTACTTC. Translated: CSARRDDRGEQYF.

This clonotype was counted only a few times. This chain links TRBV28 with TRBJ2-3, with 9 bases matching TRBD2. There are 17 residues in the CDR3. V lost 6 bases to trimming and J lost 3 bases; unmatched junction nucleotides: 13. Germline CDR1 reads MDHEN; CDR2 reads SYDVKM. DNA for the CDR3: TGTGCCAGCAGGATGGCCGGGACTAGCCATAGTACAGATACGCAGTATTTT. It translates to CASRMAGTSHSTDTQYF.

Only a few counts were recorded for this clonotype. The V gene is TRBV11-2, the J gene TRBJ1-2; perhaps TRBD1 as D (5 bases). V was cut by 1 base and J by 1 base, with 10 bases left in between. Looked up from germline, CDR1 is SGHAT and CDR2 is FQNNGV. This CDR3 spans 15 amino acids. This chain's CDR3 is CASSLVFGGNYGYTF. CDR3 coding DNA: TGTGCCAGCAGCTTAGTGTTTGGGGGTAACTATGGCTACACCTTC. The full variable domain, completed using reference TRBV11-2 and TRBJ1-2, is EAGVAQSPRYKIIEKRQSVAFWCNPISGHATLYWYQQILGQGPKLLIQFQNNGVVDDSQLPKDRFSAERLKGVDSTLKIQPAKLEDSAVYLCASSLVFGGNYGYTFGSGTRLTVV.

The genes are TRBV4-1 and TRBJ2-7, with a weak D call TRBD2 (5 bases). The germline V gene has CDR1 MGHRA and CDR2 YSYEKL. The CDR3 has 15 amino acids. The V gene lost 0 bases and the J gene lost 2 bases, with 11 bases spanning the gap. CDR3 bases: TGCGCCAGCAGCCAAGAGGTCGGGGAACCCTACGAGCAGTACTTC. Amino acid sequence: CASSQEVGEPYEQYF.

This clonotype turned up a few times. The chain has TRBV7-9 and TRBJ2-7; no firm D call. CDR3 length equals 14 residues. V lost 5 bases, J lost 4 bases, and 15 bases lay in between. Germline V gives CDR1 SEHNR, CDR2 FQNEAQ (reference sequence). CDR3 region: CASSPGQEAYEQYF. In DNA form, the CDR3 reads TGTGCCAGCAGCCCTGGCCAGGAAGCTTACGAGCAGTACTTC.

The V call is TRBV3-1, the J call TRBJ2-3; perhaps D is TRBD1 or TRBD2 (5 bases each). Germline loops: CDR1 LGHDT, CDR2 YNNKEL (reference sequence). The V and J ends lost 1 base and 4 bases respectively, with 9 bases between them. The CDR3 contains 14 residues. The CDR3 loop is CASSQGGFPDTQYF. The DNA of the CDR3 is TGTGCCAGCAGCCAAGGGGGGTTCCCAGATACGCAGTATTTT.

This clonotype was recorded at least ten times. This chain uses TRBV4-1 with TRBJ2-7; either TRBD1 or TRBD2 may supply D (5 bases each). Germline V gene data show CDR1 as MGHRA and CDR2 as YSYEKL. The CDR3 is 15 amino acids. Trimming removed 0 bases at V and 6 bases at J, with 15 bases between. The DNA of the CDR3 is TGCGCCAGCAGCCAAGAGGGGACCAGCCGAGTCGAGCAGTACTTC. This sequence encodes CASSQEGTSRVEQYF.

The chain joins TRBV11-2 to TRBJ2-7; 8 bases map to TRBD1. CDR1 and CDR2 from the germline V gene are SGHAT and FQNNGV. The CDR3 has 15 residues. V lost 0 bases to trimming and J lost 5 bases; unmatched junction nucleotides: 6. The CDR3 nucleotides are TGTGCCAGCAGCTTAGACCTCGGACAGGGCCACGAGCAGTACTTC. It encodes CASSLDLGQGHEQYF.

This clonotype was observed at least ten times. The chain carries TRBV7-8 and TRBJ2-1; D is unresolved. The CDR3 totals 18 residues. Deletions cut 0 bases from V and 6 bases from J, with 21 bases between. Germline values: CDR1 SGHVS, CDR2 FQNEAQ. This CDR3 reads CASSLAPRWSLRTNEQFF. DNA for the CDR3: TGTGCCAGCAGCTTAGCCCCCCGGTGGAGCTTAAGAACCAATGAGCAGTTCTTC.

CDR3 coding DNA: TGCGCCAGCAGTGACGTGGGGACCTCCTACGAGCAGTACTTC. Protein: CASSDVGTSYEQYF. This chain joins TRBV10-1 and TRBJ2-7, with D perhaps being TRBD1 or TRBD2 (5 bases each). This CDR3 comprises 14 residues. V shed 3 bases and J shed 0 bases, with 9 bases lying between them. From germline, CDR1 is WNHNN and CDR2 SYGVQD (reference sequence).

Only a few counts were recorded for this clonotype. The gene calls are TRBV9 and TRBJ2-1; possible D gene TRBD2, 5 bases. The V end lost 6 bases, the J end lost 5 bases, and 12 bases lay between the germline ends. Germline CDR1 is SGDLS and CDR2 is YYNGEE. The CDR3 is 13 amino acids. As DNA, the CDR3 is TGTGCCAGCATCATCGAGGAGGACAATGAGCAGTTCTTC. This sequence encodes CASIIEEDNEQFF.

J is TRBJ2-5 and V is TRBV7-9, with D maybe TRBD2 (5 bases). The CDR3 has 13 amino acids. V lost 4 bases and J lost 5, with 11 bases in between. CDR1 and CDR2 from the germline V gene are SEHNR and FQNEAQ (reference sequence). The CDR3: CASSYSGLETQYF. The DNA for the CDR3 is TGTGCCAGCAGCTATTCGGGGTTGGAGACCCAGTACTTC.

This chain connects TRBV29-1 to TRBJ1-1; D not certain. Trimming removed 3 bases at V and 9 bases at J, with 11 bases between. The germline V gene encodes CDR1 SQVTM and CDR2 ANQGSEA. The CDR3 runs to 11 residues. The CDR3 sequence: CSVDSGEQAFF. CDR3 DNA: TGCAGCGTTGATTCGGGTGAACAAGCTTTCTTT.

This chain connects TRBV11-2 to TRBJ2-5; D not certain. Germline-derived CDR1 and CDR2 are SGHAT and FQNNGV. The CDR3 runs to 17 residues. V gave up 1 base and J gave up 2 bases, with 17 bases separating them. DNA for the CDR3: TGTGCCAGCAGCTTAGGAGGTCTGGAGAGAGATCAAGAGACCCAGTACTTC. Its protein product is CASSLGGLERDQETQYF.

This clonotype came up a few times. The V and J genes are TRBV27 and TRBJ2-1; TRBD2 agrees at 16 bases. Losses at the gene ends were 2 bases for V and 9 bases for J; bases not matched to a gene: 4. Germline CDR1 reads MNHEY; CDR2 reads SMNVEV (reference sequence). The CDR3 has 16 amino acids. As DNA, the CDR3 is TGTGCCAGCAGTTTAGGGACTAGCGGGAGGGTCGGTGAGCAGTTCTTC. It is translated as CASSLGTSGRVGEQFF.

This clonotype was seen a handful of times. The chain carries TRBV5-6 and TRBJ2-3; D is possibly TRBD2 (6 bases). In germline, CDR1 is SGHDT, CDR2 YYEEEE. This CDR3 comprises 14 residues. With 1 base removed from V and 5 bases from J, the gap between germline ends came to 11 bases. The CDR3 DNA is TGTGCCAGCAGCTTGACCCGGGAGATAGATACGCAGTATTTT. It encodes CASSLTREIDTQYF.

This clonotype was seen more than once but under ten times. The chain combines TRBV7-9 with TRBJ2-7, with D possibly matching TRBD1 (5 bases). CDR3 size: 12 residues. Looked up from germline, CDR1 is SEHNR and CDR2 is FQNEAQ (reference sequence). The V gene lost 5 bases and the J gene lost 3 bases, with 8 bases spanning the gap. For the CDR3, the DNA is TGTGCCAGCAGCCCAGGGTTCTACGAGCAGTACTTC. As protein: CASSPGFYEQYF.

The CDR3 is CAWMPVLDTQYF. The CDR3 DNA reads TGTGCCTGGATGCCCGTCCTAGATACGCAGTATTTT. J is TRBJ2-3 and V is TRBV30; D gene ambiguous. The CDR3 runs to 12 residues. Germline CDR1 is GTSNPN and CDR2 is SVGIG (reference sequence). V dropped 4 bases and J dropped 5 bases, with 10 bases sitting between them. Using reference TRBV30 and TRBJ2-3 for the parts outside the CDR3, the full variable domain is SQTIHQWPATLVQPVGSPLSLECTVEGTSNPNLYWYRQAAGRGLQLLFYSVGIGQISSEVPQNLSASRPQDRQFILSSKKLLLSDSGFYLCAWMPVLDTQYFGPGTRLTVL.

This clonotype was counted a few times. The V and J genes are TRBV2 and TRBJ2-6; D is undetermined. Germline lookup yields CDR1 SNHLY and CDR2 FYNNEI. The CDR3 runs to 17 residues. V was shortened by 6 bases and J by 4 bases, with 19 bases between the two germline ends. CDR3 DNA: TGTGCCAGCAGGCTGGGTTCAGGACCTGCCGGGGCCAACGTCCTGACTTTC. This encodes CASRLGSGPAGANVLTF.